The 5 T cell receptor beta chains listed next were all sequenced from one sample in a study of T cell changes during pregnancy in multiple sclerosis. Method: immunoSEQ multiplex PCR; TCRdb's copy keeps in-frame clones and lacks some. The table shows roughly 35,000 clones, with roughly 85% occurring only once. The sequencing here drew on CD4+ T cells from peripheral blood mononuclear cells, taken before pregnancy. Receptor source: a female donor with multiple sclerosis, enrolled in a pregnancy study.

The rearrangement links TRBV21-1 to TRBJ2-7; the table's D call, TRBD2, was not checked against the DNA. TRBV21-1 has pseudogene status. The CDR3 is made up of 18 amino acids. CDR3 protein: CASSSSWDYPNTPYEQYF. The DNA of the CDR3 is TGTGCCAGCAGCTCCTCTTGGGACTATCCTAACACGCCCTACGAGCAGTACTTC.

This chain uses TRBV9 with TRBJ1-2; D is undetermined. Germline assignment: CDR1 SGDLS and CDR2 YYNGEE. Trimming took 0 bases from V and 2 from J, leaving 11 bases between them. The length of the CDR3 is 15 residues. The chain's CDR3 is CASSVEAAGNYGYTF. The CDR3 DNA is TGTGCCAGCAGCGTAGAGGCAGCGGGAAACTATGGCTACACCTTC.

The chain employs TRBV5-5 and TRBJ2-3; weak D call: TRBD1 (6 bases). The CDR3 is 14 amino acids. V was pared by 7 bases and J by 2 bases, with 14 bases between. Germline V gene lookup returns CDR1 SGHKS and CDR2 YYEKEE (reference sequence). This chain's CDR3 is CASGRQVLTDTQYF. For the CDR3, the DNA is TGTGCCAGCGGACGACAGGTGCTCACAGATACGCAGTATTTT.

Here the CDR3 DNA reads TGCGCCAGCAGCCAATTATCCGGGACAAATCAATTCTATGGCTACACCTTC. Translation: CASSQLSGTNQFYGYTF. The genes are TRBV4-1 and TRBJ1-2; D is possibly TRBD1 (6 bases). Trimming removed 2 bases from V and 4 bases from J, with 20 bases in between. Germline-derived CDR1 and CDR2 are MGHRA and YSYEKL. CDR3 length equals 17 residues.

CDR3 sequence reads: CASSREFTDTQYF. CDR3 DNA: TGTGCCAGCAGCCGGGAGTTCACAGATACGCAGTATTTT. The chain recombines TRBV2 with TRBJ2-3, with a possible D match to TRBD2 (6 bases). The V end lost 6 bases, the J end lost 2 bases, and 9 bases lay between the germline ends. CDR1 and CDR2 from the germline V gene are SNHLY and FYNNEI. The CDR3 runs to 13 residues.